The rows below give T cell receptor beta chains drawn from one sample of a study of response to subunit inactivated influenza vaccine. TCRdb recomputed calls from the RT-PCR reads with MiXCR, one row per CDR3 protein. This sample yields around 250,000 distinct CDR3 sequences, of which less than 15% are seen a single time; 7.8% belongs to the top ten. Sequencing was performed on non-naive T cells sorted from PBMCs, taken 14 to 15 days before vaccination. These receptors originate from a man over 45 who received an inactivated influenza vaccine. Both conserved end residues are part of each CDR3. Clone size is given for some rows only: seen once, a few or many times, or a class if the clone is expanded.

-,TRBJ2-6,TRBV28,CASSLRLSPHSGANVLTF
few,TRBJ1-6,TRBV27,CASSSLGRYSPLHF
few,TRBJ2-6,TRBV21-1,CASSKYLSGANVLTF
many,TRBJ2-1,TRBV5-1,CASSLGSSYNEQFF
few,TRBJ1-4,TRBV7-9,CASSSTVEPTNEKLFF
many,TRBJ2-5,TRBV5-1,CASSLGDNQETQYF
-,TRBJ2-7,TRBV12-3/TRBV12-4,CASSLTGGASYEQYF
-,TRBJ2-5,TRBV25-1,CASSGQGSGQETQYF
many,TRBJ1-3,TRBV7-2,CASSLDRGSGNTIYF
-,TRBJ1-3,TRBV5-1,CASSLDAENTIYF
few,TRBJ2-1,TRBV20-1,CSARDARGTYYNEQFF
few,TRBJ2-3,TRBV6-2/TRBV6-3,CASSPPLTGNSYTQYF
-,TRBJ1-3,TRBV3-1,CASSLSGTGGSTTRNTIYF
-,TRBJ2-1,TRBV21-1,CASSKSRTSGVYNEQFF
many,TRBJ2-1,TRBV20-1,CSATNQLLTSGGRDEQFF
many,TRBJ2-1,TRBV7-9,CASSVGTFYNEQFF
-,TRBJ2-1,TRBV7-6,CASSLVPSGASRYNEQFF
-,TRBJ2-7,TRBV4-3,CASSSSSGASIHEQYF
few,TRBJ2-7,TRBV28,CASSPWGQNGGGGQYF
many,TRBJ2-2,TRBV12-3/TRBV12-4,CASRPGTANTGELFF
many,TRBJ2-2,TRBV10-3,CAVSGRDGGELFF
many,TRBJ2-1,TRBV29-1,CSVEDRLAGVGEQFF
few,TRBJ2-3,TRBV14,CASSKEVGSAYTDTQYF
-,TRBJ1-4,TRBV7-8,CASSLGEGPATNEKLFF
few,TRBJ2-2,TRBV5-6,CASSLGTSVYDSGELFF
many,TRBJ2-2,TRBV3-1,CASRTYTGELFF
many,TRBJ2-1,TRBV12-3/TRBV12-4,CASSVAGGRSYNEQFF
few,TRBJ2-5,TRBV28,CASRLSGRKETQYF
-,-,TRBV28,CASSSGQGADQPQYF
-,TRBJ2-3,TRBV5-1,CASSLGGTSPSSTDTQYF
few,TRBJ1-1,TRBV10-3,CAISEVGGQATEAFF
-,TRBJ2-1,TRBV11-2,CASSLAHGRAPNEQFF
few,TRBJ1-1,TRBV7-3,CASSRTGNREAFF
many,TRBJ1-2,TRBV20-1,CSAKPPSGGNYGYTF
-,TRBJ2-2,TRBV4-2,CASSQEGNTGELFF
many,TRBJ2-2,TRBV20-1,CSARGLVNTGELFF
few,TRBJ1-1,TRBV5-1,CASSLGGSRWNTEAFF
many,TRBJ2-7,TRBV9,CASSVGPPPSYEQYF
-,TRBJ2-5,TRBV12-3/TRBV12-4,CASSLRLAGVGTQYF
-,TRBJ2-1,TRBV6-5,CASSYTSRRYNEQFF
few,TRBJ2-5,TRBV6-1,CASSDTSGGQETQYF
few,TRBJ2-5,TRBV7-2,CASSRTPQETQYF
-,TRBJ2-5,TRBV6-1,CASSGQGGETQYF
few,TRBJ2-2,TRBV12-3/TRBV12-4,CASSLDSGRPHGELFF
few,TRBJ1-4,TRBV5-5,CASITFPGANEKLFF
few,TRBJ2-3,TRBV18,CASSPTSGSLFSTDTQYF
-,TRBJ1-2,TRBV20-1,CSARDRGRRFSLYGYTF